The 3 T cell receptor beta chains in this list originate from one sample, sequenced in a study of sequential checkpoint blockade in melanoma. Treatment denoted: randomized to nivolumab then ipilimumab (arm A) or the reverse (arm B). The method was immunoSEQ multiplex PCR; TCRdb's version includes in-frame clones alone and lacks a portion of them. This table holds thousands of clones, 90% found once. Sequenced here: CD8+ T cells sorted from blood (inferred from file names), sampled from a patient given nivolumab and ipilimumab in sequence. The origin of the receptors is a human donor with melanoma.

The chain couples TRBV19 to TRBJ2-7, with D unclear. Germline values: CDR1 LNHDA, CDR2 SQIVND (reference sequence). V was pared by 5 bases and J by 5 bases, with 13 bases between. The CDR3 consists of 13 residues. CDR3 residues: CASSSGVSHEQYV. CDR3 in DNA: TGTGCCAGTAGTTCTGGAGTTTCGCACGAGCAGTACGTC.

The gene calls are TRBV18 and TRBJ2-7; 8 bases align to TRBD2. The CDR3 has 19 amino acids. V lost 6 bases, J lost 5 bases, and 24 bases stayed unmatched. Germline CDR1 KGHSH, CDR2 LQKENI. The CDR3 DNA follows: TGTGCCAGCTCCCCAGGGGCAGGGTGTGAAGCGGGAGTAAGGGACGAGCAGTACGTC. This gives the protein CASSPGAGCEAGVRDEQYV.

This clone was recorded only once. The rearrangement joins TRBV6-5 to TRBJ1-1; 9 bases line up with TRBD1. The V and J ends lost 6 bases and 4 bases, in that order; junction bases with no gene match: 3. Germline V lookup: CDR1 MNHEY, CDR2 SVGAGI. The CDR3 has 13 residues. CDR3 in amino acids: CASSSTGGTEAFF. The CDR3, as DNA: TGTGCCAGCAGCTCGACAGGGGGCACTGAAGCTTTCTTT.